A selection of T cell receptor beta chains follows, all from one sample in a study of T cell responses to AZD1222 COVID-19 vaccine. Data came from immunoSEQ multiplex PCR; TCRdb stores just in-frame clones and leaves some out. The sample records about 72,000 clones, 87% being singletons. The sequences come from peripheral blood, collected on day 0 of AZD1222 vaccination. These receptors were collected from an adult in good health. The CDR3 runs from the conserved cysteine through the conserved F or W.

13	TRBV29-1	TRBJ2-1	CSVELPGGNEQFF
17	TRBV4-3	TRBJ2-6	CASSQEIITSGANVLTF
14	TRBV27	TRBJ1-1	CASSFRGSNTEAFF
15	TRBV4-3	TRBJ1-2	CASSQDRRSFYGYTF
18	TRBV4-1	TRBJ2-2	CASSPPLRVAGGTGELFF
14	TRBV10-3	TRBJ2-5	CAISEGQSQETQYF
13	TRBV29-1	TRBJ1-5	CSVRTGGMEPQHF
12	TRBV30	TRBJ1-2	CAWSGGNYGYTF
17	TRBV4-3	TRBJ1-6	CASSQDLSVSYNSPLHF
15	TRBV2	TRBJ2-2	CASSQYGRSTGELFF
11	TRBV9	TRBJ1-2	CASSSEGGYTF
15	TRBV9	TRBJ2-3	CASSVSPRDMDTQYF
18	TRBV10-3	TRBJ1-6	CAISDSGTPSSYNSPLHF
11	TRBV10-3	TRBJ1-1	CATGTESEAFF
15	TRBV10-3	TRBJ2-7	CAISDRTGRSPEQYF
15	TRBV7-8	TRBJ1-5	CASSKQGASNQPQHF